This T cell receptor (beta chain) was observed in a study of T-cell reconstitution after alpha-beta-depleted transplantation in children. The CDR3 is made up of 14 amino acids. Looked up from germline, CDR1 is MDHEN and CDR2 is SYDVKM. V dropped 3 bases and J dropped 6; count of bases not matched to a gene: 7. The TCRbeta library was prepared with unique molecular identifiers. One entry per CDR3 protein, called by TCRdb with MiXCR from the PCR reads. The table lists 700,000 to 950,000 distinct CDR3 sequences, approximately 15% of them singletons. This material consisted of PBMCs, mostly from graft donor cells, taken 360 days after TCRalphabeta/CD19-depleted stem cell transplant. The receptor comes from a male patient aged 10-17 years who had a stem cell transplant for acute lymphoblastic leukemia, so the T cells may come from the graft donor. This chain connects TRBV28 to TRBJ2-7, with 8 bases that match TRBD2. The CDR3 loop reads CASSFTSGFCEQYF. CDR3 nucleotide sequence: TGTGCCAGCAGTTTTACTAGCGGTTTCTGCGAGCAGTACTTC.